This T cell receptor beta chain was sequenced during a study of CD4 T cells in relation to SARS-CoV-2 and coronaviruses (dated by TCRdb to about 2021). The study in broad terms: In the ViraFEST assay, PBMCs were cultured with antigen for less than eleven days, after which TCR beta CDR3s were sequenced to identify clonal expansions specific to the antigen. Expansion assays from other donors in the study were sequenced with a different, Illumina-based TCR-beta assay. Using patient-derived lymphoblastoid cell lines, the shared crossreactive spike epitopes were mapped to their HLA restriction. An HIV-1 Nef peptide pool or a culture without peptide was used as the negative reference condition. Samples from three pre-COVID donors and the naive versus memory experiments were sequenced with the Adaptive Biotechnologies TCR-sequencing kit; other data were Illumina-based. At the level of individual TCR clonotypes, the study evaluated whether memory CD4+ T cells crossreact between the spike proteins of SARS-CoV-2 and those of common cold coronaviruses.

As encoded in the germline V gene, CDR1 is KGHSH while CDR2 is LQKENI. Including the terminal cysteine and phenylalanine, the CDR3 comprises 14 residues. Only the CDR3 DNA is retained, 42 bases long and in frame from the first base. Cut back by 7 bases and 2 bases, the V and J ends lie 9 bases apart. A word on this clone: Its antigen is still unknown. Base qualities are missing; no much larger clone stands one base away.

CD4+ T cells from unexposed donors were collected before the COVID-19 pandemic (2011-2018). After less than eleven days of culture, CD4+ T cells were isolated with the EasySep CD4+ T cell isolation kit. As cell numbers permitted, CD4+ T cells from unexposed donors were tested for reactivity to SARS-CoV-2 S and N and to four common cold coronavirus spike pools. Each well received under 2.5 million PBMCs, cultured in IMDM supplemented with roughly 5.3% human AB serum and approximately 10 IU/ml IL-2. Half of the culture medium was replaced with fresh IL-2-containing medium on days 3 and 7. In general, triplicate replicate wells were used for every peptide culture condition. The leukapheresis product for the unexposed donors was obtained through commercial purchase. Ficoll-Paque PLUS gradient centrifugation was used to isolate PBMCs from leukapheresis product or whole blood. The PBMCs went either fresh into the expansion assay or into cryopreservation at -140 degrees C. The QIAamp Micro DNA Kit was used to extract genomic DNA from the CD4+ T cells.

The paper's findings and limits, for the study overall: Small numbers of patients and of tested TCRs were a limitation of the study. No donor contributed both pre-pandemic and post-infection samples, which limited tracing the source of pre-existing responses. Crossreactive clones showed significantly weaker SARS-CoV-2-driven expansion than monoreactive clones, consistent with antigenic imprinting. Crossreactivity analysis was centred on spike protein, so crossreactivity against other viral proteins was not assessed. In about two thirds of donors, memory CD4+ clonotypes turned up that crossrecognized SARS-CoV-2 and at least one common cold coronavirus spike.

The receptor library was made with the immunoSEQ multiplex PCR assay. The original pipeline was this. Preprocessing removed nonproductive sequences and CDR3s not starting with C, not ending with F or W, or shorter than 7 amino acids. The MANAFEST web app was used to call antigen-specific clonotypes on the basis of expansion compared with the reference and with other culture wells. A clone was considered positive if the clone showed significant expansion compared with the reference culture in 2 of 3 replicate wells at an FDR below 0.05. To be called positive, a clone also had to show significant expansion compared with every other tandem well and an odds ratio greater than 5. CDR3 homology was quantified as pairwise Levenshtein distance, calculated with the stringdist R package after three terminal residues were trimmed from each end. The table comes from immuneACCESS by way of TCRdb, which keeps in-frame sequences with V and J called. Part of the clones is missing from these tables; in studies checked, under half for an unresolved V gene and the rest for unknown reasons. The V and J calls and clone size are taken from that table; D and trimming were inferred from the DNA. This sample comprises more than 20,000 clones, roughly 80% of them detected only once. The ten largest make up 18% of the sample.

The source material was CD4+ T cells from PBMCs, cultured in vitro. The origin of this receptor is a human donor in good health. The chain is made from TRBV18 and TRBJ2-6, with no D gene named confidently. The nucleotides are TGTGCCAGCTACAAGGATACTGGGGCCAACGTCCTGACTTTC. Its translation reads: CASYKDTGANVLTF.